This T cell receptor (beta chain) stems from a study of T cell clones after liver transplantation. On the study more broadly: Third-party-reactive TCRbeta sequences from pre-transplant mixed lymphocyte reactions served as antigen-independent comparators.

CDR1 LGHNA and CDR2 YSLEER come from the germline V gene. The germline V and J ends were trimmed by 3 bases and 10 bases, with 13 bases remaining between them. The CDR3 has 13 residues. Some clones are missing from TCRdb's copy, which holds only in-frame ones; the method was immunoSEQ multiplex PCR. The sample records roughly 15,000 clones, around 82% being singletons. The source of this sequence is a human patient who received a liver transplant. Some T cells here may be from the graft donor. The material sequenced was CD8+ T cells from blood, taken roughly 50 months after liver transplant. The J gene is TRBJ2-1, the V gene TRBV4-3, with TRBD2 as a possible D gene (6 bases). This CDR3 is CASSQTSSEEQFF. In DNA form, the CDR3 reads TGCGCCAGCAGCCAGACCTCTAGCGAGGAGCAGTTCTTC.